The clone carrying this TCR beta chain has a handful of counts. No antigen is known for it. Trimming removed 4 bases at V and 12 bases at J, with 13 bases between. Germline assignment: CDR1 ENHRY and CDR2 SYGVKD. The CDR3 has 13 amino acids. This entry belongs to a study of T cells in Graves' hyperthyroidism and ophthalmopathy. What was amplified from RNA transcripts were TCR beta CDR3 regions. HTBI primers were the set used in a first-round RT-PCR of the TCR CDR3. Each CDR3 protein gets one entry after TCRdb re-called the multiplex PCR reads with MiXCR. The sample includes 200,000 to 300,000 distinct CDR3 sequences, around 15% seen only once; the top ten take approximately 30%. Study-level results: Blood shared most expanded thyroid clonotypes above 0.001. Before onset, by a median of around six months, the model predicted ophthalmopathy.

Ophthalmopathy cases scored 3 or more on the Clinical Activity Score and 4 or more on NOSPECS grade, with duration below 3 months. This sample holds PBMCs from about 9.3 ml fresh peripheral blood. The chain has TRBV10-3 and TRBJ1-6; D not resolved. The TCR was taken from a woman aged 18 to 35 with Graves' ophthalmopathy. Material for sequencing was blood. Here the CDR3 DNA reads TGTGCCATCAGTGTATCAAGGGCGGGACCCCTCCACTTT. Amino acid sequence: CAISVSRAGPLHF.